The sequence of this TCR beta chain was determined in a study of blood T cell repertoires in COVID-19. Turning to the study itself: Specimens from acute and convalescent COVID-19 originated in the United States, Italy and Spain. PBMCs, B-cell-depleted T cells, or T cells were the source of the cDNA or gDNA that made up the material.

The CDR3 covers 15 residues. Germline lookup yields CDR1 MNHEY and CDR2 SVGAGI. The V and J ends lost 4 bases and 3 bases, in that order; junction bases with no gene match: 3. Per the original methods: Estimation of nucleated cell counts relied on the amplification of reference gene primers. This table comes from immunoSEQ multiplex PCR, and its TCRdb copy is limited to in-frame clones, with some not included. V and J calls and clone size follow that table, whereas D and trimming were derived from the DNA. The sample comprises over 250,000 clones, roughly nine tenths of which are singletons, and roughly 2.1% rests with the top ten. The table lists this clone with many counts.

The TCR originated in a man in his forties or fifties with acute or convalescent COVID-19. This sequence joins TRBV6-5 and TRBJ2-3, with 11 bases identical to TRBD2. The sample taken for sequencing was peripheral blood. This CDR3 reads CASSFTSGGTDTQYF. CDR3 DNA sequence: TGTGCCAGCAGTTTCACTAGCGGGGGAACAGATACGCAGTATTTT.